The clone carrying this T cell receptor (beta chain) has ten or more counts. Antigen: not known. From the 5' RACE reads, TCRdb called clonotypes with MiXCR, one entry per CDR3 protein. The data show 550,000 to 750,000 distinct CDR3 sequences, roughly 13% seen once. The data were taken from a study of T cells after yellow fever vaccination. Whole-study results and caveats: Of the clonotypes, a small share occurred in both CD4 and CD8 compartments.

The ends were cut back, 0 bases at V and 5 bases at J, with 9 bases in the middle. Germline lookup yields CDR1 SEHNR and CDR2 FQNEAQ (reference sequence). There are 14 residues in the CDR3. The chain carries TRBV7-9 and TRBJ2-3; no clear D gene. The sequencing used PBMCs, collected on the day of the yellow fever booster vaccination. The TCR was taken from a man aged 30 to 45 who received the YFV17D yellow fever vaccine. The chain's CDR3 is CASSLAPYQDTQYF. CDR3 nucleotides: TGTGCCAGCAGCTTAGCTCCCTATCAAGATACGCAGTATTTT. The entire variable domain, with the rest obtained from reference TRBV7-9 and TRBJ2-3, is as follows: DTGVSQNPRHKITKRGQNVTFRCDPISEHNRLYWYRQTLGQGPEFLTYFQNEAQLEKSRLLSDRFSAERPKGSFSTLEIQRTEQGDSAMYLCASSLAPYQDTQYFGPGTRLTVL.